This T cell receptor beta chain derives from a study of T cells in Graves' hyperthyroidism and ophthalmopathy. Germline assignment: CDR1 MNHNS and CDR2 SASEGT. V was clipped by 2 bases and J by 2 bases, with 4 bases between them. This CDR3 region has 12 residues. Of note for this clonotype: Its cognate antigen is unknown. The CDR3 ends on some other residue instead of the conserved phenylalanine or tryptophan, so this is likely a read error.

RNA transcripts yielded amplified TCR beta CDR3 regions. Using the HTBI primer set, a first-round RT-PCR was run on the TCR CDR3. MiXCR, run by TCRdb on the multiplex PCR reads, gives a single entry per CDR3 protein. The sample records 400,000 or so distinct CDR3 sequences, about 14% being singletons. Clinical symptoms, serum thyroxine, TRAb, thyroid ultrasound and orbital computed tomography established diagnosis. Study observations and caveats: Blood also contained most expanded thyroid clonotypes above 0.001. Ophthalmopathy was distinguished from stable hyperthyroidism by 13 V-J signatures.

The rearrangement uses TRBV6-1 and TRBJ2-7; D ambiguous. This TCR was sampled from a man between 50 and 59 years old with Graves' ophthalmopathy. Sequencing was carried out using blood. The CDR3 DNA is TGTGCCAGCAGTGAATTCGCCTACGAGCAGTACCTC. Its translation is CASSEFAYEQYL.